This T cell receptor beta chain derives from a study of blood T cell repertoires in COVID-19. Study in general: Acute and convalescent COVID-19 specimens originated in the United States, Italy and Spain. The cDNA or gDNA used as material had been derived from T cells, B-cell-depleted T cells, or PBMCs.

Germline V gene data show CDR1 as SGHRS and CDR2 as YFSETQ. Trimming shortened V by 4 bases and J by 3 bases, and 17 bases separated the two germline ends. CDR3 length equals 15 residues. In the original workflow: Reference gene primer amplification gave estimated nucleated cell counts. This table comes from immunoSEQ multiplex PCR, and its TCRdb copy is limited to in-frame clones, with some not included. The V and J calls and clone size are taken from that table; D and trimming were inferred from the DNA. The table lists 55,000 to 70,000 clones, around 90% of them singletons. The clonotype originates from a human donor in a cohort sampled during active COVID-19. The sample comprised peripheral blood. The V call is TRBV5-1, the J call TRBJ2-7, with TRBD1 as a possible D gene (6 bases). CDR3 protein: CASSTGQTYLYEQYF. CDR3 DNA: TGCGCCAGCAGCACCGGACAGACGTACCTCTACGAGCAGTACTTC. The full variable domain, in which reference TRBV5-1 and TRBJ2-7 provide the parts outside the CDR3, is KAGVTQTPRYLIKTRGQQVTLSCSPISGHRSVSWYQQTPGQGLQFLFEYFSETQRNKGNFPGRFSGRQFSNSRSEMNVSTLELGDSALYLCASSTGQTYLYEQYFGPGTRLTVT.